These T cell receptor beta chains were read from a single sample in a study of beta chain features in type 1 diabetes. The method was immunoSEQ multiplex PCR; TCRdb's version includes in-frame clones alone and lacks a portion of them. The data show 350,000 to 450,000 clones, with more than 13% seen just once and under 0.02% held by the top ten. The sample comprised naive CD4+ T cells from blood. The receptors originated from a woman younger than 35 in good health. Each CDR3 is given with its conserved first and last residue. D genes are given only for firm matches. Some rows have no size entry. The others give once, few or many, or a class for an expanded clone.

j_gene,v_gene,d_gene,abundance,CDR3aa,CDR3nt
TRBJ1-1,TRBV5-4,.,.,CASSPTGTTEAFF,TGTGCCAGCAGCCCTACAGGGACCACTGAAGCTTTCTTT
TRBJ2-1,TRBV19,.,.,CASSITGLPVLREQFF,TGTGCCAGTAGTATTACGGGACTCCCAGTCCTCCGGGAGCAGTTCTTC
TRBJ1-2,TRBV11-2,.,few,CASSLGQQIYGYTF,TGTGCCAGCAGCCTCGGACAGCAAATCTATGGCTACACCTTC
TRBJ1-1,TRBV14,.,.,CASSQLRGLEAFF,TGTGCCAGCAGCCAGCTCCGAGGGCTTGAAGCTTTCTTT
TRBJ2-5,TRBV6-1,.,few,CASSVAGMVETQYF,TGTGCCAGCAGTGTTGCGGGTATGGTCGAGACCCAGTACTTC
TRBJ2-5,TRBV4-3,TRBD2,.,CASSQGALLAGQETQYF,TGCGCCAGCAGCCAAGGAGCCCTCCTAGCGGGACAAGAGACCCAGTACTTC
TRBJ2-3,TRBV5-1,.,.,CASSSGADTQYF,TGCGCCAGCAGCTCAGGGGCAGATACGCAGTATTTT
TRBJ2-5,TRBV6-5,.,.,CASSYSQGTQYF,TGTGCCAGCAGTTACTCACAGGGGACCCAGTACTTC
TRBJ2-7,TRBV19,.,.,CASVDGAGYEQYF,TGTGCCAGTGTTGATGGAGCTGGTTACGAGCAGTACTTC
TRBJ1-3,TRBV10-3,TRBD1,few,CAISEGQDGNTIYF,TGTGCCATCAGTGAGGGACAGGACGGAAACACCATATATTTT
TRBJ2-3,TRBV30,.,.,CAWSRVSTDTQYF,TGTGCCTGGAGCCGGGTTAGCACAGATACGCAGTATTTT
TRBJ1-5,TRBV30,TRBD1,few,CAWSGPEPDRANQPQHF,TGTGCCTGGAGTGGACCAGAACCTGACAGGGCGAATCAGCCCCAGCATTTT
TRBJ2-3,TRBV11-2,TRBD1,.,CASSLVGQATDTQYF,TGTGCCAGCAGCTTAGTAGGACAGGCCACAGATACGCAGTATTTT
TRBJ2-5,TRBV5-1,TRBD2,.,CASSPRGGRPYQETQYF,TGCGCCAGCAGCCCCCGGGGGGGCAGACCCTACCAAGAGACCCAGTACTTC
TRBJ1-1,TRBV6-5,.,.,CASRLDTRSNTEAFF,TGTGCCAGCAGATTGGACACTCGATCGAACACTGAAGCTTTCTTT